One and the same sample provided the 16 T cell receptor beta chains below, sequenced in a study of metastatic and nonmetastatic thyroid tumors. Every patient was untreated before thyroid surgery. Using MiXCR, TCRdb reanalyzed the PCR reads. The table records tens of thousands of clones, more than 20% of them present only once. Sequencing was done on a sample of tumor tissue. The receptor set was obtained from a male donor with papillary thyroid cancer or a benign thyroid nodule (not recorded which). Some clones in this sample may be carry-over from other donors' samples.

This clone was found many times. The rearrangement links TRBV7-2 to TRBJ1-2, with D uncertain. Germline assignment: CDR1 SGHTA and CDR2 FQGNSA. Trimming took 3 bases from V and 6 from J, leaving 11 bases between them. The CDR3 is 13 amino acids. CDR3 DNA: TGTGCCAGCAGCTTGGGGTTCGTCGATGGCTACACCTTC. Translation: CASSLGFVDGYTF.

The table lists this clone with a few counts. An end of the junction does not agree with germline; a read error may underlie this. The rearrangement links TRBV6-5 to TRBJ2-2, with D possibly being TRBD2 (6 bases). The germline V gene has CDR1 MNHEY and CDR2 SVGAGI. The CDR3 runs 15 residues. The CDR3 sequence: CASSCGTENTGELFF. The CDR3 nucleotides read TGTGCCAGCAGTTGCGGGACGGAGAACACCGGGGAGCTTTTTTTT.

This clone appeared a few times. At one boundary the junction diverges from the germline segment, which might be a read error. The chain couples TRBV12-3 or TRBV12-4 to TRBJ1-5; D perhaps matches TRBD1 (6 bases). This CDR3 is built from 16 residues. In nucleotides, the CDR3 is TGTGCCAGCAGCTCAAGAAGGGGGACTAGCGATCAGCCCCAGCATTTT. Its translation: CASSSRRGTSDQPQHF.

This clone was recorded many times. The chain employs TRBV5-4 and TRBJ2-5; TRBD1 agrees at 8 bases. From germline, CDR1 is SGHNT and CDR2 YYREEE (reference sequence). V was clipped by 4 bases and J by 0 bases; unmatched bases: 2. This CDR3 contains 14 residues. This CDR3 is CASSTGGYQETQYF. CDR3 sequence (DNA): TGTGCCAGCAGCACAGGGGGGTACCAAGAGACCCAGTACTTC.

This chain uses TRBV27 with TRBJ1-5; D unclear. There are 15 residues in the CDR3. Per the germline V gene, CDR1 is MNHEY and CDR2 is SMNVEV (reference sequence). Trimming shortened V by 10 bases and J by 3 bases, and 19 bases separated the two germline ends. The CDR3 loop reads CAISVGSDYNQPQHF. CDR3 coding DNA: TGTGCCATCTCTGTGGGGTCGGACTACAATCAGCCCCAGCATTTT.

This clone has a count of ten or more. The chain uses TRBV10-3 and TRBJ1-3; the D is unclear. Trimming pared 6 bases from V and 0 bases from J, leaving 6 bases between. The length of the CDR3 is 13 residues. Germline CDR1 reads ENHRY; CDR2 reads SYGVKD. CDR3 loop: CAIRADSGNTIYF. The CDR3 DNA sequence: TGTGCCATCAGGGCAGACTCTGGAAACACCATATATTTT.

This clone is labeled as medium-sized. The chain has TRBV13 and TRBJ1-3; no firm D call. This CDR3 has 13 residues. Germline V gives CDR1 PRHDT, CDR2 FYEKMQ (reference sequence). Trimming left V 1 base short and J 2 bases short, with 3 bases between. In DNA, the CDR3 is TGTGCCAGCAGCTTAGAGCCTGGAAACACCATATATTTT. This encodes CASSLEPGNTIYF.

This clone has at least ten counts. The rearrangement uses TRBV7-8 and TRBJ2-3, with D possibly TRBD1 on 5 matching bases. The V end lost 6 bases, the J end lost 2 bases, and 12 bases lay between the germline ends. This CDR3 contains 14 residues. Looked up from germline, CDR1 is SGHVS and CDR2 is FQNEAQ. This CDR3 reads CASSRGRDTDTQYF. The DNA for the CDR3 is TGTGCCAGCAGTAGAGGCAGGGACACAGATACGCAGTATTTT.

V is TRBV5-1 and J is TRBJ2-5; TRBD2 matches 8 bases. Trimming at V came to 2 bases and at J to 2 bases, leaving 14 bases not matched to a gene. This CDR3 comprises 18 residues. Germline lookup yields CDR1 SGHRS and CDR2 YFSETQ. CDR3 loop: CASSFTRGSGGVQETQYF. The CDR3 DNA reads TGCGCCAGCAGCTTCACGAGAGGAAGCGGGGGAGTGCAAGAGACCCAGTACTTC.

About this clone: The CDR3 ends on some other residue instead of the conserved phenylalanine or tryptophan, so this is likely a read error. The chain uses TRBV20-1 and TRBJ2-7, with 7 bases identical to TRBD1. CDR1 is DFQATT and CDR2 is SNEGSKA in the germline V gene (reference sequence). The J segment lost 4 bases and the V segment lost 0 bases, leaving 12 bases of the junction unmatched. The CDR3 loop spans 16 amino acids. The CDR3 loop reads CSARDQRQGLVYEQYL. CDR3 coding DNA: TGCAGTGCTAGAGATCAGCGACAGGGTCTGGTATACGAGCAGTACCTC.

This clone turned up a few times. Being one base from a much bigger clone, this may be a read error. In DNA form, the CDR3 reads TGTGCCAGCAGGCAAGGGGCGGCTCACACTGAAGCTTTCTTT. Protein: CASRQGAAHTEAFF. The chain joins TRBV3-1 to TRBJ1-1; tentatively, D is TRBD1 (5 bases). CDR1 and CDR2 from the germline V gene are LGHDT and YNNKEL (reference sequence). The CDR3 contains 14 residues.

There are many counts of this clone. The chain carries TRBV20-1 and TRBJ2-1; 13 nucleotides match TRBD2. V dropped 5 bases and J dropped 5; count of bases not matched to a gene: 6. Germline CDR1 DFQATT, CDR2 SNEGSKA (reference sequence). The CDR3 has 15 residues. CDR3 coding DNA: TGCAGTGCTTCCCCCACTAGCGGGAGGGACAATGAGCAGTTCTTC. It encodes CSASPTSGRDNEQFF.

At least ten counts were recorded for this clone. The chain recombines TRBV10-1 with TRBJ1-2; D gene ambiguous. The CDR3 sequence is 11 residues long. Trimming took off 6 bases at V and 8 bases at J, with 10 bases between the two ends. Germline CDR1 and CDR2: WNHNN and SYGVQD (reference sequence). This CDR3 reads CASRGLGGYTF. The CDR3 DNA is TGCGCCAGCAGAGGGCTCGGGGGCTACACCTTC.

The chain combines TRBV3-1 with TRBJ2-2; D remains ambiguous. V lost 4 bases and J 5 bases, leaving 11 bases between the germline ends. Germline-derived CDR1 and CDR2 are LGHDT and YNNKEL (reference sequence). CDR3 length equals 14 residues. CDR3 sequence reads: CASSLIIGTGELFF. The CDR3 DNA reads as TGTGCCAGCAGCCTTATCATCGGTACCGGGGAGCTGTTTTTT.

A remark on this clone: A read error may explain this, as a much larger clone is one base away. This sequence joins TRBV9 and TRBJ2-6; D is possibly TRBD2 (6 bases). Germline assignment: CDR1 SGDLS and CDR2 YYNGEE. V was pared by 5 bases and J by 3 bases, with 15 bases between. The CDR3 runs to 16 residues. The CDR3 here is CASRGRIHGGANVLTF. CDR3 DNA: TGTGCCAGCAGGGGGAGGATTCACGGTGGGGCCAACGTCCTGACTTTC.

This clone was recorded a few times. A read error may be the cause here, since a much bigger clone is one base away. The rearrangement joins TRBV5-1 to TRBJ1-5, with D perhaps matching TRBD1 (6 bases). This CDR3 is built from 13 residues. Germline CDR1 is SGHRS and CDR2 is YFSETQ. Trimming removed 4 bases from V and 10 bases from J, with 15 bases in between. In DNA, the CDR3 is TGCGCCAGCAGCGAACAGGGTAGTCATCCCCAGCATTTT. Its translation is CASSEQGSHPQHF.